This entry lists 9 T cell receptor beta chains sequenced from one sample in a study of blood T cells in healthy people across ages. Primed by a sample-barcoded 5' primer and a J-beta primer mix, a second PCR proceeded for 7 to 11 cycles. TCRdb recomputed calls from the 5' RACE reads with MiXCR, one row per CDR3 protein. The data contain around 1,800,000 distinct CDR3 sequences, around 42% of them singletons. Sequencing was carried out using blood. These TCRs come from a human donor in good health.

The chain has TRBV12-3 or TRBV12-4 and TRBJ1-1; D gene ambiguous. This CDR3 contains 13 residues. V lost 3 bases and J lost 6, with 11 bases in between. The chain's CDR3 is CASSFREWAEAFF. The CDR3 DNA sequence: TGTGCCAGCAGTTTTAGGGAGTGGGCTGAAGCTTTCTTT.

The chain couples TRBV6-6 to TRBJ2-4, with TRBD1 identical over 11 bases. Germline CDR1 is MNHNY and CDR2 is SVGAGI (reference sequence). J was trimmed by 13 bases and V by 4 bases; bases with no gene match: 15. CDR3 size: 16 residues. The CDR3 nucleotides are TGTGCCAGCAGTTCATCCGGGACAGGGGGGACCTACGGGCAGTACTTC. It codes for CASSSSGTGGTYGQYF.

The rearrangement uses TRBV6-2 or TRBV6-3 and TRBJ2-1; D perhaps matches TRBD2 (5 bases). Germline CDR1 MNHEY, CDR2 SVGEGT. Trimming removed 5 bases at V and 10 bases at J, with 21 bases between. The CDR3 runs to 15 residues. CDR3 region: CASSGELKASGEQFF. The CDR3 DNA reads TGTGCCAGCAGTGGGGAGCTAAAAGCGTCGGGAGAGCAGTTCTTC.

This rearrangement joins TRBV9 to TRBJ1-6; TRBD1 matches at 7 bases. This CDR3 comprises 18 residues. Germline V gene data show CDR1 as SGDLS and CDR2 as YYNGEE. Trimming cost V 7 bases and J 6 bases; bases outside gene matches: 19. The CDR3 coding sequence is TGTGCCAGCGGAACGGCACACGGACAGGATACGTTTAATTCACCCCTCCACTTT. It translates to CASGTAHGQDTFNSPLHF.

This clonotype was counted between two and nine times. The CDR3 nucleotides read TGTGCCAGCAGTTTAGAGGGGGCCTCTTACTACGAGCAGTACTTC. Its translation is CASSLEGASYYEQYF. This chain connects TRBV12-3 or TRBV12-4 to TRBJ2-7; 7 bases fit TRBD1. The trim removed 1 base at V and 3 bases at J, leaving 6 bases unmatched. This CDR3 spans 15 amino acids.

This clonotype was observed a handful of times. This rearrangement joins TRBV13 to TRBJ2-1; TRBD1 matches 9 bases. In germline, CDR1 is PRHDT, CDR2 FYEKMQ (reference sequence). The CDR3 has 16 residues. Losses at the gene ends were 5 bases for V and 9 bases for J; bases not matched to a gene: 14. The CDR3 coding sequence is TGTGCCAGCAGCCAACGAACAGGGGGCGGGCGATCTGAGCAGTTCTTC. Protein product: CASSQRTGGGRSEQFF.

This chain connects TRBV28 to TRBJ1-1; D is perhaps TRBD1 (5 bases). Germline CDR1 MDHEN, CDR2 SYDVKM. The CDR3 is made up of 16 amino acids. Deletions cut 3 bases from V and 0 bases from J, with 14 bases between. The CDR3 region is CASSFPTALMNTEAFF. The CDR3 DNA is TGTGCCAGCAGTTTCCCGACAGCCCTGATGAACACTGAAGCTTTCTTT.

This clonotype was observed a few times. The CDR3 DNA sequence: TGTGCCAGCAGTAAACCTAGCGGGGGGATCTCCTACGAGCAGTACTTC. This encodes CASSKPSGGISYEQYF. This sequence joins TRBV6-1 and TRBJ2-7, with 11 bases identical to TRBD2. The CDR3 is 16 residues long. Germline lookup yields CDR1 MNHNS and CDR2 SASEGT. The ends lost 5 bases at V and 0 bases at J; junction bases unmatched: 6.

V usage is TRBV29-1 and J usage is TRBJ2-7; 8 bases map to TRBD2. This CDR3 contains 14 residues. Trimming removed 0 bases from V and 1 base from J; junction bases left unmatched: 2. Germline assignment: CDR1 SQVTM and CDR2 ANQGSEA. This CDR3 reads CSVEEAGGSYEQYF. CDR3 sequence (DNA): TGCAGCGTTGAAGAGGCGGGGGGTTCCTACGAGCAGTACTTC.